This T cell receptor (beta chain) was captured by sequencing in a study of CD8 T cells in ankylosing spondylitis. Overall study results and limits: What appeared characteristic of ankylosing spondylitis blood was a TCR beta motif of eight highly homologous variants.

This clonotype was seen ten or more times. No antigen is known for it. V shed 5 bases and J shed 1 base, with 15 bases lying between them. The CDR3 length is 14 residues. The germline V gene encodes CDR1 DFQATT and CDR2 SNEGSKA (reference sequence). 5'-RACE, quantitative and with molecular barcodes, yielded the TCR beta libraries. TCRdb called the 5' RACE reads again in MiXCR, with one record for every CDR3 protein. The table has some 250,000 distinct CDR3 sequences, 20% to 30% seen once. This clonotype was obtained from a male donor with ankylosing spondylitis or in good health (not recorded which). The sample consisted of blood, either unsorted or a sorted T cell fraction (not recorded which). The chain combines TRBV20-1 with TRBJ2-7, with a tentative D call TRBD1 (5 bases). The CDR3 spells CSARDPDRSYEQYF. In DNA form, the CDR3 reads TGCAGTGCTCGCGACCCAGACAGATCCTACGAGCAGTACTTC.